The TCR beta chain described here comes from a study of radiotherapy plus CTLA-4 blockade in lung cancer. For the study at large: Objective response was observed in roughly 17% of patients, and disease control in roughly 30%.

Assay used: immunoSEQ multiplex PCR; TCRdb lists only in-frame clones, some missing. The data show roughly 100,000 clones, about 81% seen once. This clone was detected only once. V was clipped by 5 bases and J by 3 bases; unmatched bases: 6. Germline CDR1 SNHLY, CDR2 FYNNEI. The CDR3 contains 15 residues. Enrolled patients, whose metastatic non-small-cell lung cancer was chemo-refractory, received focal radiation plus CTLA-4 blockade with ipilimumab. The input for sequencing was peripheral blood, taken from a patient treated with radiotherapy plus ipilimumab. This rearrangement joins TRBV2 to TRBJ2-7; 11 bases agree with TRBD2. The clonotype was recovered from a human donor with non-small cell lung cancer who had a partial response to radiotherapy plus ipilimumab. CDR3 protein: CASSRTSGSHYEQYF. CDR3 coding DNA: TGTGCCAGCAGTCGGACTAGCGGGTCCCACTACGAGCAGTACTTC.